Below, one TCR beta chain is given with its context. This receptor's antigen is unknown. This sample was taken from a study of cytomegalovirus exposure and HLA in healthy donors (dated by TCRdb to between 2016 and 2019). The study in broad terms: In an earlier analysis of about 560 of the donors, roughly 300 Gb of sequence data and 90 million to 130 million unique TCR beta sequences from about 180 million T cells were reported. The study used immunosequencing to profile the T cell repertoires of 670 or so subjects and linked those repertoires to cytomegalovirus serostatus. A later genetic analysis took genome-wide SNP genotypes for about three fifths of the 666 donors and used that subset as a discovery cohort. To predict cytomegalovirus infection status, the study combined high-throughput TCR immunosequencing, statistical association of individual TCRs with disease status, and machine learning. The number of donors typed differed by locus, with 629-630 for A, B, C, DRB1 and DQB1, more than 500 for DQA1, some 570 for DPA1, and under 490 for DPB1. HLA typing included class I and class II loci at four-digit resolution. An early release that covered some 640 HLA-typed donors contained 250 to 350 gigabases of sequencing data and tens of millions of unique TCR sequences. All discovery cohort repertoires had been generated using a single sequencing platform. The study was designed to test whether signatures of past pathogen exposure could be identified by cataloging public T cell receptors. Donor age, sex, ethnicity and CMV serostatus were compiled alongside the repertoire data. In addition to the first cohort of several hundred subjects, a separate validation cohort of under 150 different subjects was used. Among 398 genotyped donors of the cohort, an average of around 220,000 unique TCR beta nucleotide sequences was sequenced per donor, of which 15% to 20% were non-productive. The later analysis used no new phenotypic data to find candidate immune exposures, relying instead on TCR beta sequences and their occurrence across donors. In a later analysis, previously published TCR beta repertoires from 666 donors were re-analyzed and high-resolution HLA genotyping was added so that TCR occurrence patterns could be studied. Because of strong linkage in the cohort, roughly five DR-DQ haplotypes were treated as single units for association and clustering. An earlier analysis of approximately 640 of the donors applied high-throughput TCR beta sequencing to assess whether each TCR beta V gene segment acted as functional or pseudogenic. Of the roughly 410 genotyped donors, 65% to 90% were placed in the genetic ancestry cluster associated with self-reported Caucasian donors. Results and caveats for the whole study, not just this receptor: In a later analysis, HLA-associated TCR beta chains showed more clonal expansion and lower generation probabilities than non-associated chains that were equally common. Several of the top co-occurrence clusters appeared to be linked to parvovirus B19, influenza, CMV and Epstein-Barr virus, according to a later analysis. A further reported finding was that TCR beta sequences accurately predicted the HLA-A and HLA-B alleles for most subjects in the first cohort. An association between a missense DCLRE1C variant and V-gene and J-gene trimming of TCR beta chains was found in a later genetic analysis and replicated in an independent cohort. According to a later analysis, TCR association rates differed among HLA loci, with DRB1 alleles showing the most associated TCRs and HLA-C alleles showing the fewest. The only immune exposure information available for the cohort was CMV serostatus. The sequencing pipeline was judged likely to have produced a cluster of highly shared sequence variants as a technical artifact. It was suggested by the authors that the approach could potentially be generalized to other disease states and immunological phenotypes. Across donors, most TCR sequences were observed very rarely, whereas some public TCRs were present in many individuals. Correlated functional status among segregating V segments might be attributable to linkage disequilibrium, but an unknown experimental factor could not be ruled out. In vitro tests confirmed that three of the cytomegalovirus-associated TCR beta chains recognize cytomegalovirus antigens. The cohort was sequenced for TCR beta chains only, and without alpha or paired-chain data the features that could be detected were limited. An earlier analysis of approximately 530 of the donors showed that most TCR beta V segments appeared in productive rearrangements either about 90% or about 30% of the time, which broadly matched IMGT annotations. A later genetic analysis reported fewer N-insertions in productive TCRs among donors in an Asian-associated ancestry cluster than the roughly 700-donor mean. The study listed 150 to 200 TCR beta chains as associated with cytomegalovirus. Because counts were too low, about 15 rarely observed V segments, including chromosome 9 orphons, were left out of the earlier analysis of several hundred of the donors. The classifier was reported to diagnose cytomegalovirus status with high specificity and sensitivity in both the original and validation cohorts. A later analysis found that most CMV-associated TCR beta chains appeared HLA-restricted, with HLA associations seemingly driven largely by CMV exposure. A later analysis associated about 16,000 TCR beta sequences with specific HLA alleles at a false discovery rate of 0.05. Because some donors lacked HLA typing at each locus, the association tests relied only on the typed subset. When HLA alleles, especially DR and DQ, strongly co-occurred, attributing TCR associations to individual alleles was difficult. The presence/absence analyses assumed that sequencing depth was roughly uniform across donors, and that assumption may not be true.

The cohort was made up of approximately 670 healthy bone marrow donors. All cohort members were sampled while nominally healthy, although unrecorded immune exposures were likely present. The donor tested CMV seropositive and was one of the 289 seropositive cohort members. A peripheral blood sample was provided by each donor, and peripheral blood mononuclear cells were used for TCR beta sequencing. Genomic DNA extraction from the blood cell samples was performed with the Qiagen DNeasy Blood Extraction Kit. The library was obtained by the immunoSEQ multiplex PCR assay. For the multiplex PCR, a mixture combining 60 forward primers for TCR Vbeta segments and 13 reverse primers for TCR Jbeta segments was used. The CDR3 region of rearranged TCR beta genes was amplified from genomic DNA by a multiplex PCR assay. The amplified TCR beta libraries were sequenced on the Illumina HiSeq System as 87-base-pair reads. In the paper's pipeline: A later analysis tallied 75 million to 95 million unique TCR beta chains across the approximately 670 repertoires, and approximately 11 million of those chains were shared by two or more donors. Raw reads were error-corrected and collapsed into unique sequences with a nearest-neighbor algorithm that merged closely related sequences to remove PCR and sequencing errors. Alignment of CDR3 sequences to IMGT reference sequences was used to assign V, D and J gene segments. Each retained sequence needed at least a six-nucleotide match to both a V gene segment and a J gene segment. Rearrangements were called productive when the CDR3 lacked stop codons and stayed in frame with V and J; all others were non-productive. Following IMGT convention, CDR3 was defined as the stretch from the second conserved V-encoded cysteine up to the conserved J-encoded phenylalanine. Sequences without an unambiguous match to a single V gene segment were excluded from the earlier analysis of about 600 of the donors. An earlier analysis of approximately 590 of the donors called V segments functional above 56.7% productive rearrangements and segregating when the between-donor standard deviation exceeded 5%. A statistical classification framework was built to diagnose cytomegalovirus status from the catalog of TCR beta chain sequences. In a later analysis, V and J genes were assigned by comparing TCR nucleotide sequences against IMGT/GENE-DB human TR gene sequences. A later analysis assigned CDR3 sequences and most-parsimonious VDJ recombination scenarios with the TCRdist pipeline. In a later analysis, each TCR beta chain was defined by its CDR3 amino acid sequence together with its V-gene family, and reads lacking a unique V-gene family were excluded. As a way to deal with suspected cross-contamination and a sequencing artifact, a later analysis dropped hundreds of nucleotide sequences that were highly shared and had low generation probability. For each public chain, a later analysis derived a clonal expansion index from normalized ranks of inferred template counts within each repertoire. A later analysis computed generation probabilities with a VDJ recombination model fitted to out-of-frame rearrangements, and checked the results against IGoR. A later analysis scored TCR-TCR, TCR-HLA and TCR-CMV co-occurrence with hypergeometric tests, applying a repertoire-size bias correction to TCR pairs. To estimate false discovery rates, a later analysis permuted the HLA or CMV assignments 20 times. In a later analysis, co-occurring TCRs were grouped with DBSCAN, and TCRdist sequence similarity was added when clustering was performed within HLA-allele-positive subsets. Repertoires with fewer than 30,000 or more than 120,000 public chains, plus five repertoires with anomalous nucleotide sharing, were excluded from co-occurrence clustering. TCRdb took over this immuneACCESS table, retaining in-frame rearrangements with V and J assigned. Such tables are incomplete; in checked studies, under half of the missing clones stem from an unresolved V gene, and the remainder is unexplained. For V, J and clone size, that table is used; D and trimming come from the DNA. For this sample, the table gives 100,000 to 150,000 clones. Over 1.5% of the sample goes to the ten largest clones.

Material for sequencing was PBMCs. This sequence originates from a woman aged 40 to 50 in good health and CMV-seropositive.

The bases read TGCAGTGCTGCCCAGGGGACTGAAGCTTTCTTT. Its protein is CSAAQGTEAFF. The V and J genes are TRBV20-1 and TRBJ1-1, with TRBD1 as a weak D call on 6 bases. The junction shows trimming of 5 bases on V and 5 bases on J, plus 9 bases between the germline ends. From its cysteine to its phenylalanine, the CDR3 spans 11 amino acids. The kept DNA is CDR3 alone, 33 bases in frame from the first base. CDR1 DFQATT and CDR2 SNEGSKA were looked up in the germline V gene (reference sequence).